Presented here are 9 T cell receptor beta chains from one specimen sequenced in a study of post-analysis software for immune sequencing data. The antigens of these receptors remain unknown. Study conclusions and caveats: Five TRBV segments (TRBV5-6, TRBV5-1 and TRBV20-1 among them) occurred more frequently in patients than in controls.

Libraries were made from TCR beta cDNA, and they carried unique molecular identifiers. A single record per CDR3 protein comes from TCRdb applying MiXCR to the PCR reads. Here the sample spans 250,000 to 300,000 distinct CDR3 sequences, 30% to 45% being singletons. The sequenced sample was blood. These TCRs come from a girl aged 10 to 17 with multiple sclerosis.

This clonotype was counted many times. This chain joins TRBV28 and TRBJ2-7, with TRBD2 as a possible D gene (5 bases). The CDR3 has 15 residues. Trimming cost V 6 bases and J 7 bases, with 22 bases left between them. CDR1 MDHEN and CDR2 SYDVKM come from the germline V gene. CDR3 bases: TGTGCCAGCAGCCAGACCCGGGCCCTAACGGGGGAGCAGTACTTC. Translated, it gives CASSQTRALTGEQYF.

This clonotype came up many times. The rearrangement links TRBV5-1 to TRBJ2-5; 9 nucleotides match TRBD2. This CDR3 is 15 amino acids long. Germline lookup yields CDR1 SGHRS and CDR2 YFSETQ. With 4 bases clipped from V and 0 bases from J, the junction kept 4 bases outside the gene matches. The CDR3 protein is CASSRLAAYQETQYF. The CDR3 nucleotides are TGCGCCAGCAGCAGACTAGCGGCGTACCAAGAGACCCAGTACTTC. The full variable domain, with the rest looked up from reference TRBV5-1 and TRBJ2-5, is KAGVTQTPRYLIKTRGQQVTLSCSPISGHRSVSWYQQTPGQGLQFLFEYFSETQRNKGNFPGRFSGRQFSNSRSEMNVSTLELGDSALYLCASSRLAAYQETQYFGPGTRLLVL.

This clonotype was detected ten times or more. The chain links TRBV19 to TRBJ1-6; D is unresolved. The V end lost 3 bases, the J end lost 7 bases, and 13 bases lay between the germline ends. CDR1 and CDR2 from the germline V gene are LNHDA and SQIVND (reference sequence). This CDR3 comprises 15 residues. The DNA for the CDR3 is TGTGCCAGTAGTATCGTCCCGCTGGCGAATTCACCCCTCCACTTT. Its protein product is CASSIVPLANSPLHF.

J is TRBJ2-1 and V is TRBV5-1; no definite D call. Looked up from germline, CDR1 is SGHRS and CDR2 is YFSETQ. The CDR3 is 15 residues long. V was trimmed by 0 bases and J by 4 bases, leaving 11 bases between them. The CDR3 is CASSLGIGTYNEQFF. Written as DNA, the CDR3 is TGCGCCAGCAGCTTGGGGATCGGTACATACAATGAGCAGTTCTTC. Supplemented by reference TRBV5-1 and TRBJ2-1, the full variable domain reads KAGVTQTPRYLIKTRGQQVTLSCSPISGHRSVSWYQQTPGQGLQFLFEYFSETQRNKGNFPGRFSGRQFSNSRSEMNVSTLELGDSALYLCASSLGIGTYNEQFFGPGTRLTVL.

This clonotype has only a few counts. This may be a read error: a much more frequent sequence differs by one nucleotide. The DNA for the CDR3 is TGCGGTGCTAGTAACGGGACTAGCCGTCTCAATGAGCAGTTCTTC. Translation: CGASNGTSRLNEQFF. The V gene is TRBV20-1, the J gene TRBJ2-1; 9 bases map to TRBD2. Germline V gene sequence: CDR1 DFQATT, CDR2 SNEGSKA (reference sequence). This CDR3 is built from 15 residues.

This clonotype has a count of ten or more. CDR3 in amino acids: CASSEGLANEQFF. The CDR3 bases are TGTGCCAGCAGTGAAGGACTAGCCAATGAGCAGTTCTTC. The chain combines TRBV25-1 with TRBJ2-1; 8 bases agree with TRBD2. The CDR3 spans 13 residues. The V and J ends lost 2 bases and 6 bases, in that order; junction bases with no gene match: 0. The germline V gene has CDR1 MGHDK and CDR2 SYGVNS. The full variable domain, rest sourced from reference TRBV25-1 and TRBJ2-1, is EADIYQTPRYLVIGTGKKITLECSQTMGHDKMYWYQQDPGMELHLIHYSYGVNSTEKGDLSSESTVSRIRTEHFPLTLESARPSHTSQYLCASSEGLANEQFFGPGTRLTVL.

The chain recombines TRBV18 with TRBJ2-5, with D unclear. The CDR3 runs to 13 residues. V was trimmed by 6 bases and J by 11 bases, leaving 19 bases between them. Germline CDR1 is KGHSH and CDR2 is LQKENI. The CDR3 spells CASSRMSGNEQYF. The CDR3 DNA sequence: TGTGCCAGCTCCCGAATGAGTGGGAATGAGCAGTACTTC.

Turning to this clonotype: Given a much more abundant clone one base away, this may be a read error. The rearrangement joins TRBV7-6 to TRBJ2-7; tentative D call: TRBD1 (5 bases). Judging by the DNA end, TRBJ2-5 fits better; the J call may be wrong. The CDR3 is made up of 17 amino acids. Germline V gives CDR1 SGHVS, CDR2 FNYEAQ. The CDR3 sequence is CASSLEGKDPPCRTQYF. DNA of the CDR3: TGTGCCAGCAGCTTAGAGGGGAAGGACCCCCCGTGTCGGACCCAGTACTTC.

J is TRBJ1-5 and V is TRBV2; D not certain. V was cut by 3 bases and J by 4 bases, with 10 bases left in between. The germline gives CDR1 SNHLY, CDR2 FYNNEI. The CDR3 has 14 amino acids. DNA for the CDR3: TGTGCCAGCAGTGAGAGAGACATAAATCAGCCCCAGCATTTT. Protein: CASSERDINQPQHF.